Listed below are T cell receptor beta chains from one sample, sequenced in a study of CD8 T cells in Susac syndrome. TCRdb passed the immunoSEQ multiplex PCR reads through MiXCR, listing each CDR3 protein once. The sample lists about 130,000 distinct CDR3 sequences, around 94% occurring once. Sequenced material: CD4+ T cells from PBMCs. These receptor sequences come from a human donor in good health. Both conserved end residues are part of each CDR3. The D gene is left open where the match is weak. The size entry is marked missing in some rows and otherwise reads once, few, many or a size class.

TRBJ2-3	-	-	TRBV3-1	TGTGCCAGCAGCCATTACCTAACGGATACTAGCACAGATACGCAGTATTTT	CASSHYLTDTSTDTQYF
TRBJ2-3	-	-	TRBV7-9	TGTGCCAGCAGCCAAGGGGGAGTTGGAGATACGCAGTATTTT	CASSQGGVGDTQYF
TRBJ2-2	TRBD2	-	TRBV6-4	TGTGCCAGCATGTTAGTAGCGGGATACACCGGGGAGCTGTTTTTT	CASMLVAGYTGELFF
TRBJ1-6	TRBD1	once	TRBV27	TGTGCCAGCAGTTCCCAGGGGGTTCCCCTAAGGAGCTCCTATAATTCACCCCTCCACTTT	CASSSQGVPLRSSYNSPLHF
TRBJ2-1	TRBD2	-	TRBV25-1	TGTGCCAGCAGTGATTTTTCTAGCGGGGCCTACAATGAGCAGTTCTTC	CASSDFSSGAYNEQFF
TRBJ2-1	-	-	TRBV5-1	TGCGCCAGCAGCTTGGAGTCCCGGCCCGGGAGCTCCTACAATGAGCAGTTCTTC	CASSLESRPGSSYNEQFF
TRBJ2-3	-	-	TRBV27	TGTGCCAGCAGTCCACCCGGACCCACTGGTACGCAGTATTTT	CASSPPGPTGTQYF
TRBJ2-7	TRBD1	-	TRBV5-1	TGCGCCAGCAGCTTGGAGGGACAGGGGGGACCGTACTTC	CASSLEGQGGPYF
TRBJ2-7	-	-	TRBV7-9	TGTGCCAGCAGCTTGGGATTCGGGGCGAGTTACGAGCAGTACTTC	CASSLGFGASYEQYF
TRBJ2-5	TRBD1	-	TRBV19	TGTGCCAGTAGTCTCCGACAGGGCCAAGAGACCCAGTACTTC	CASSLRQGQETQYF
TRBJ1-3	-	-	TRBV20-1	TGCAGTGCACAGGGACGGTACTCTGGAAACACCATATATTTT	CSAQGRYSGNTIYF
TRBJ1-5	-	-	TRBV12-3/TRBV12-4	TGTGCCAGCAGTTTTGGGGGAGGGAGCAGCAATCAGCCCCAGCATTTT	CASSFGGGSSNQPQHF
TRBJ1-2	-	-	TRBV28	TGTGCCAGCAGTCCGCGCTCCTACGGCGGCTACACCTTC	CASSPRSYGGYTF
TRBJ1-2	-	-	TRBV7-9	TGTGCCAGCAGCTTAGCGGGAGGGGATCCAGGAGGCTACACCTTC	CASSLAGGDPGGYTF
TRBJ1-1	-	-	TRBV19	TGTGCCAGTAGTATCGACGGGGGAGCCACTGAAGCTTTCTTT	CASSIDGGATEAFF
TRBJ2-1	-	-	TRBV15	TGTGCCACCCAACCCAGCCGATACAATGAGCAGTTCTTC	CATQPSRYNEQFF
TRBJ2-7	-	-	TRBV12-3/TRBV12-4	TGTGCCAGCAGGGAAATGGCTGCTTCTTACGAGCAGTACTTC	CASREMAASYEQYF
TRBJ2-5	-	-	TRBV5-1	TGCGCCAGCAGCCCCCACCCGGCGGTGGGGGACCAAGAGACCCAGTACTTC	CASSPHPAVGDQETQYF
TRBJ1-2	-	once	TRBV5-4	TGTGCCAGCAGCTTGGCCGGGGGCGCTGACTATGGCTACACCTTC	CASSLAGGADYGYTF
TRBJ2-6	-	once	TRBV2	TGTGCCAGCAGTGAAAGGTCTGGGGCCAACGTCCTGACTTTC	CASSERSGANVLTF
TRBJ1-5	-	-	TRBV6-5	TGTGCCAGCAGCACCTCCCCGAATAGGGCCCAGCATTTT	CASSTSPNRAQHF
TRBJ1-5	-	-	TRBV2	TGTGCCAGCAGTTCGACAGTGCGCTATCAGCCCCAGCATTTT	CASSSTVRYQPQHF
TRBJ1-4	TRBD1	-	TRBV7-2	TGTGCCAGCAGCCGACAGGGAAATGAAAAACTGTTTTTT	CASSRQGNEKLFF
TRBJ2-7	TRBD1	few	TRBV13	TGTGCCAGCAGCCCCCGGACAGGGCCCTACGAGCAGTACTTC	CASSPRTGPYEQYF
TRBJ2-3	-	once	TRBV2	TGTGCCAGCGGGAGGAGTGTCGACACAGATACGCAGTATTTT	CASGRSVDTDTQYF
TRBJ1-1	-	-	TRBV12-3/TRBV12-4	TGTGCCAGCAGCCTACAGGATCGCACTGAAGCTTTCTTT	CASSLQDRTEAFF
TRBJ2-7	-	-	TRBV2	TGTGCCAGCCGCCGGAATTTTTCCTACGAGCAGTACTTC	CASRRNFSYEQYF
TRBJ1-1	TRBD1	-	TRBV7-9	TGTGCCAGCAGCACTCCCGGGACAGGGACTGAAGCTTTCTTT	CASSTPGTGTEAFF
TRBJ2-7	-	-	TRBV20-1	TGCAGTGCTATTGGGGACACCCTATTGGAGGAGCAGTACTTC	CSAIGDTLLEEQYF
TRBJ1-2	-	-	TRBV20-1	TGCAGTGCTCTTCCCACCCTTAACTATGGCTACACCTTC	CSALPTLNYGYTF
TRBJ1-5	-	-	TRBV19	TGTGCCAGTAGCCCCGCCAGGTCCCATAGCAATCAGCCCCAGCATTTT	CASSPARSHSNQPQHF
TRBJ1-2	-	once	TRBV19	TGTGCCAGTAGCGTTAACCCCCCAGGAGGCTCCTATGGCTACACCTTC	CASSVNPPGGSYGYTF
TRBJ2-1	-	once	TRBV5-1	TGCGCCAGCACGGAGGGGATTGAGCAGTTCTTC	CASTEGIEQFF
TRBJ1-2	-	-	TRBV29-1	TGCAGCATACAGGGACGGGGCTATGGCTACACCTTC	CSIQGRGYGYTF
TRBJ2-2	-	-	TRBV15	-	CATVIQGPGSCFF
TRBJ2-2	TRBD2	-	TRBV9	TGTGCCAGCAGCGTAGTAGCTAGCGGCCACACCGGGGAGCTGTTTTTT	CASSVVASGHTGELFF
TRBJ1-5	-	-	TRBV7-2	TGTGCCAGCAGCGTACGCCCCCTCGGGGATCAGCCCCAGCATTTT	CASSVRPLGDQPQHF
TRBJ2-1	-	-	TRBV5-1	TGCGCCAGCAGCTTAAGAGGGAGCGGTGAGCAGTTCTTC	CASSLRGSGEQFF
TRBJ1-1	-	-	TRBV5-6	TGTGCCAGCAGCGCCTACAGGGTGGAGGCTGAAGCTTTCTTT	CASSAYRVEAEAFF
TRBJ2-5	TRBD1	-	TRBV2	TGTGCCAGCAGCACTGACAGGGGGCAAGAGACCCAGTACTTC	CASSTDRGQETQYF
TRBJ2-3	TRBD1	-	TRBV11-2	TGTGCCAGCAGCTCACAGGGGGCAGGAGATACGCAGTATTTT	CASSSQGAGDTQYF
TRBJ2-2	TRBD2	-	TRBV2	TGTGCCAGCAGTGAAGGTTCGCCTAGCGGGAGTCCCGGGGAGCTGTTTTTT	CASSEGSPSGSPGELFF